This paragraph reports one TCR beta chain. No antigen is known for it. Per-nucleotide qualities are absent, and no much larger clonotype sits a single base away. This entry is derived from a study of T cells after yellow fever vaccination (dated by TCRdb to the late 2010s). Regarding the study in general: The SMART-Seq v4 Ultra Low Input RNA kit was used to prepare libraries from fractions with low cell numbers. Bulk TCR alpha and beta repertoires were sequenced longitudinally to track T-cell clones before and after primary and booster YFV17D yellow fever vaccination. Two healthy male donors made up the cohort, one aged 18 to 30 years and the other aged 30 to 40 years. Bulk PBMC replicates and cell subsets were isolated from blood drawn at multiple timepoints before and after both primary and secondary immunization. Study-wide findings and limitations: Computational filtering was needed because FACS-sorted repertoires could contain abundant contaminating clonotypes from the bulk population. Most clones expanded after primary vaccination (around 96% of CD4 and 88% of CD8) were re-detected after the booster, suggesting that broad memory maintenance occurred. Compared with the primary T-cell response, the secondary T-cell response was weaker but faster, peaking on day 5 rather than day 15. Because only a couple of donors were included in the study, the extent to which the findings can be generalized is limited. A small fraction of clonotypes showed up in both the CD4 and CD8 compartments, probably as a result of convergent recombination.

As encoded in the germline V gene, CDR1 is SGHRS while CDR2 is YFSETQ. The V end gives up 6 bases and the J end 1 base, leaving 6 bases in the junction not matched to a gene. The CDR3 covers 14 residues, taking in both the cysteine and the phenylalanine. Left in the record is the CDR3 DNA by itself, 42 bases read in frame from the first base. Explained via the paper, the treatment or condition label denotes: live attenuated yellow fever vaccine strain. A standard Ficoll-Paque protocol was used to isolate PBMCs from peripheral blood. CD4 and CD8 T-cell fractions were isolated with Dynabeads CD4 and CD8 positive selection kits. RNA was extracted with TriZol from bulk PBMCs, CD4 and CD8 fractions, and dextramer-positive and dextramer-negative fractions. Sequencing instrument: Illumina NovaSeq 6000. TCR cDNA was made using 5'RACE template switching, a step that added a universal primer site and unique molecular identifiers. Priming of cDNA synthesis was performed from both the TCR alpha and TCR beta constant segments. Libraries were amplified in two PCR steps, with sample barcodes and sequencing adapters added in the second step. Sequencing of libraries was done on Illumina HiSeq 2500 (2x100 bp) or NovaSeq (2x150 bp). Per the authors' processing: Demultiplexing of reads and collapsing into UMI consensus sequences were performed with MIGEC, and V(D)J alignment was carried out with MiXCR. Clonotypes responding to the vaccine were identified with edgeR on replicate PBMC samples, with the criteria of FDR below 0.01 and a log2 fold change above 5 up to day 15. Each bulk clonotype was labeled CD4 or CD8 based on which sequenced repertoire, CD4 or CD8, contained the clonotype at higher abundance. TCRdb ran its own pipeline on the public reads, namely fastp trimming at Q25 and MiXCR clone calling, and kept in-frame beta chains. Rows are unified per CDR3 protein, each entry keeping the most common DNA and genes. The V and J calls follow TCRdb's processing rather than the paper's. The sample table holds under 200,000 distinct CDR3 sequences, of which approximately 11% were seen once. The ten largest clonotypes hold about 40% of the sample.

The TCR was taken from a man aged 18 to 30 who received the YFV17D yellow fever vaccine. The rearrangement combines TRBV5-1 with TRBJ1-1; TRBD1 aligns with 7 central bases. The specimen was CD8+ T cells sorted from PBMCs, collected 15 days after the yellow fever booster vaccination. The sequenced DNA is TGCGCCAGCACCCAGACAGGGCCGAACACTGAAGCTTTCTTT. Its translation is CASTQTGPNTEAFF.